This is a list of T cell receptor beta chains from one sample in a study of blood T cell repertoires in COVID-19. Method: immunoSEQ multiplex PCR; TCRdb's copy keeps in-frame clones and lacks some. The data contain around 130,000 clones, 85% of them singletons. The sample taken for sequencing was peripheral blood. The origin of the receptors is a human donor in a cohort sampled during active COVID-19. Both conserved end residues are part of each CDR3. The D gene is left open where the match is weak. Size values are once, few and many counts, or a class for expanded clones, and some rows have none.

clone_size j_call d_call v_call cdr3_nt cdr3_aa
NA TRBJ1-1 NA TRBV7-3 TGTGCCAGCAGCCCGATGGAGGGCACTGAAGCTTTCTTT CASSPMEGTEAFF
NA TRBJ1-6 TRBD1 TRBV7-2 TGTGCCAGCAGCCAAGGGACAGGGACGGTTAATTCACCCCTCCACTTT CASSQGTGTVNSPLHF
NA TRBJ2-1 NA TRBV13 TGTGCCAGCAGCTTAACAGGGCCAGATGAGCAGTTCTTC CASSLTGPDEQFF
NA TRBJ2-3 TRBD2 TRBV7-8 TGTGCCAGCAGCCAGTTTCTAGCGGGACTCACAGATACGCAGTATTTT CASSQFLAGLTDTQYF
NA TRBJ2-5 NA TRBV11-2 TGTGCCAGCAGCCGAGACGGGAACCCCCAAGAGACCCAGTACTTC CASSRDGNPQETQYF
NA TRBJ2-1 NA TRBV6-4 TGTGCCAGCAGTGACTCTGGACGGACTAATGAGCAGTTCTTC CASSDSGRTNEQFF
NA TRBJ2-7 NA TRBV11-2 TGTGCCAGCAGCTTAGTCGCGGGGCTCGAGCAGTACTTC CASSLVAGLEQYF
NA TRBJ1-3 NA TRBV7-3 TGTGCCAGCAGCCGACCAGGGGCGTCTGGAAACACCATATATTTT CASSRPGASGNTIYF
NA TRBJ2-7 TRBD1 TRBV7-2 TGTGCCAGCAGCTTAATTCACCAGGGGGAATACGAGCAGTACTTC CASSLIHQGEYEQYF
NA TRBJ2-7 NA TRBV7-9 TGTGCCAGCAGCAATCCCCCAGGCAGCGGCTACGAGCAGTACTTC CASSNPPGSGYEQYF
NA TRBJ2-7 TRBD1 TRBV6-1 TGTGCCAGCAGTGACACAGGGGACGAGCAGTACTTC CASSDTGDEQYF
NA TRBJ1-5 NA TRBV3-1/TRBV3-2 TGTGCCAGCAGCCAGGCAGACAATCAGCCCCAGCATTTT CASSQADNQPQHF
NA TRBJ2-5 TRBD1 TRBV7-8 TGTGCCAGCAGCCGACAGGGGAAGGAGACCCAGTACTTC CASSRQGKETQYF
NA TRBJ1-5 NA TRBV19 TGTGCCAGTAGTATAGGGGCCAGGATGGAAAGGCCCCAGCATTTT CASSIGARMERPQHF
NA TRBJ2-1 NA TRBV11-2 TGTGCCAGCAGCCCCCCAGGGGTATCCTACAATGAGCAGTTCTTC CASSPPGVSYNEQFF
NA TRBJ2-3 TRBD2 TRBV18 TGTGCCAGCTCACCTGGACTAGCGGGAGCTTCAGATACGCAGTATTTT CASSPGLAGASDTQYF
NA TRBJ2-2 NA TRBV5-1 TGCGCCAGCAGCTTGGGCAGCACCGGGGAGCTGTTTTTT CASSLGSTGELFF
NA TRBJ2-3 TRBD1 TRBV30 TGTGCCTGGAGTGACAGGGGGGATACGCAGTATTTT CAWSDRGDTQYF
NA TRBJ2-2 TRBD2 TRBV27 TGTGCCAGCACGTTTTTTAGCGGGAGTGTCGGGGAGCTGTTTTTT CASTFFSGSVGELFF
NA TRBJ2-3 NA TRBV6-5 TGTGCCAGCAGTTTACAGGGTCAAAATACGCAGTATTTT CASSLQGQNTQYF
NA TRBJ1-1 NA TRBV6-5 TGTGCCAGCAGAAATTATGAAGCTTTCTTT CASRNYEAFF
NA TRBJ2-1 NA TRBV7-9 TGTGCCAGCAGCTCTCGCTACAATGAGCAGTTCTTC CASSSRYNEQFF
NA TRBJ2-3 NA TRBV9 TGTGCCAGCTCCGGACTCGGGAGCACAGATACGCAGTATTTT CASSGLGSTDTQYF
NA TRBJ2-1 NA TRBV12-3/TRBV12-4 TGTGCCAGCAGCATAGAGGATGAGCAGTTCTTC CASSIEDEQFF
NA TRBJ1-1 NA TRBV18 TGTGCCAGCTCCACTGGGACACAGAACACTGAAGCTTTCTTT CASSTGTQNTEAFF
once TRBJ1-3 TRBD1 TRBV6-1 TGTGCCAGCAGTGAATGGGACAGGGGAGGAAACACCATATATTTT CASSEWDRGGNTIYF
NA TRBJ1-2 NA TRBV19 TGTGCCAGTACCAGGACAGCTGAGCCCCACTATGGCTACACCTTC CASTRTAEPHYGYTF